This T cell receptor (beta chain) originates from a study of T cell responses to AZD1222 COVID-19 vaccine. Study-wide background: Whether given at about 4 or about 12 weeks, second doses were pooled.

There are 15 residues in the CDR3. The ends were cut back, 4 bases at V and 3 bases at J, with 13 bases in the middle. Assay used: immunoSEQ multiplex PCR; TCRdb lists only in-frame clones, some missing. The sample yields roughly 140,000 clones, about 89% seen once. The chain employs TRBV5-3 and TRBJ1-4; weak D call: TRBD1 (6 bases). TRBV5-3 is flagged as an ORF with uncertain function. The sequence derives from an adult in good health. The sequences come from peripheral blood, collected on day 0 of AZD1222 vaccination. This CDR3 reads CARSRGRGSNEKLFF. CDR3 DNA sequence: TGTGCCAGAAGCCGGGGGCGAGGGTCTAATGAAAAACTGTTTTTT.